These T cell receptor beta chains were read from a single sample in a study of neoadjuvant anti-PD-1 for oral cavity cancer. Data came from immunoSEQ multiplex PCR; TCRdb stores just in-frame clones and leaves some out. Of some 15,000 clones in the sample, roughly 41% are singletons; the top ten hold about 39%. The sample here was tumor tissue, taken after nivolumab (anti-PD-1) treatment. These receptors were taken from a person between 40 and 85 years old with oral cavity squamous cell carcinoma. The CDR3 runs from the conserved cysteine through the conserved F or W. The D gene is left open where the match is weak. Some rows mark clone size as missing; the rest say once, few, many or name a class of expanded clone.

V: TRBV10-3; J: TRBJ2-3; size: .; D: TRBD1; DNA: TGTGCCATCAGAGGACAGGGACGCACAGATACGCAGTATTTT; CDR3: CAIRGQGRTDTQYF
V: TRBV4-3; J: TRBJ1-5; size: once; D: .; DNA: TGCGCCAGCAGCCAAGACCTTTTTGAGCCCCAGCATTTT; CDR3: CASSQDLFEPQHF
V: TRBV10-3; J: TRBJ2-3; size: .; D: .; DNA: TGTGCCATCAGGCCCTCGGGACTCACAGATACGCAGTATTTT; CDR3: CAIRPSGLTDTQYF
V: TRBV7-3; J: TRBJ2-3; size: few; D: TRBD1; DNA: TGTGCCAGCAGCCCTACGACAGGGTCGGGCACAGATACGCAGTATTTT; CDR3: CASSPTTGSGTDTQYF
V: TRBV6-5; J: TRBJ2-1; size: .; D: .; DNA: TGTGCCAGCACCCCTCCGGGGGACAATGAGCAGTTCTTC; CDR3: CASTPPGDNEQFF
V: TRBV25-1; J: TRBJ2-1; size: .; D: .; DNA: TGTGCCAGCAGTGCCCAGGGAAGAGATGAGCAGTTCTTC; CDR3: CASSAQGRDEQFF
V: TRBV28; J: TRBJ2-7; size: .; D: .; DNA: TGTGCCATCAGATCACACAGCTACGAGCAGTACTTC; CDR3: CAIRSHSYEQYF
V: TRBV30; J: TRBJ1-5; size: .; D: .; DNA: TGTGCCTGGGGCCGGGCAGGGGATCAGCCCCAGCATTTT; CDR3: CAWGRAGDQPQHF
V: TRBV4-3; J: TRBJ2-3; size: .; D: .; DNA: TGCGCCAGCAGCCGGGGGCCCGAAGGCACAGATACGCAGTATTTT; CDR3: CASSRGPEGTDTQYF
V: TRBV7-2; J: TRBJ1-1; size: .; D: .; DNA: TGTGCCAGCAGCTTTAAAACAGGGTTTCGTGCTTTCTTT; CDR3: CASSFKTGFRAFF
V: TRBV7-2; J: TRBJ2-3; size: .; D: TRBD2; DNA: TGTGCCAGCAGCTTAGAAAGCGGGGTAACGCAGTATTTT; CDR3: CASSLESGVTQYF
V: TRBV12-5; J: TRBJ2-1; size: few; D: TRBD1; DNA: TGTGCTAGTGGACCCGAGGGACAGCCGCCCCACAATGAGCAGTTCTTC; CDR3: CASGPEGQPPHNEQFF
V: TRBV11-2; J: TRBJ1-6; size: once; D: .; DNA: TGTGCCAGCAGCTACGGGACCTCTATTTCCTTTAATTCACCCCTCCACTTT; CDR3: CASSYGTSISFNSPLHF
V: TRBV12-1; J: TRBJ2-1; size: .; D: .; DNA: TGTGCCAGCAGTTTGCGAATTAGTAAGAATGAGCAGTTCTTC; CDR3: CASSLRISKNEQFF
V: TRBV6-5; J: TRBJ2-7; size: few; D: TRBD2; DNA: TGTGCCAGCAAACCGGGACTAGCCTTAACCGAGCAGTACTTC; CDR3: CASKPGLALTEQYF
V: TRBV6-6; J: TRBJ1-3; size: .; D: .; DNA: TGTGCCAGTCTAGGGTCTGGAAACACCATATATTTT; CDR3: CASLGSGNTIYF
V: TRBV19; J: TRBJ2-7; size: .; D: TRBD1; DNA: TGTGCCAGTAGTAAGACAGGGGTCGAGCAGTACTTC; CDR3: CASSKTGVEQYF
V: TRBV6-4; J: TRBJ2-3; size: .; D: TRBD2; DNA: TGTGCCAGCTCCGGGGGGGCAGATACGCAGTATTTT; CDR3: CASSGGADTQYF
V: TRBV5-6; J: TRBJ1-5; size: medium-sized; D: .; DNA: TGTGCCAGCAGCATTACAGGGACCGGGCAGCCCCAGCATTTT; CDR3: CASSITGTGQPQHF
V: TRBV5-1; J: TRBJ2-1; size: .; D: .; DNA: TGCGCCAGCAGCTTGGTCGGGGACTCCTACAATGAGCAGTTCTTC; CDR3: CASSLVGDSYNEQFF
V: TRBV5-4; J: TRBJ2-3; size: few; D: TRBD1; DNA: TGTGCCAGCAGCTTTGACAGGGAAGATACGCAGTATTTT; CDR3: CASSFDREDTQYF
V: TRBV28; J: TRBJ1-1; size: few; D: TRBD1; DNA: TGTGCCAGCAGTTTATTGGCCCGGGGAGGGGGCATGAACACTGAAGCTTTCTTT; CDR3: CASSLLARGGGMNTEAFF
V: TRBV7-2; J: TRBJ1-6; size: few; D: TRBD1; DNA: TGTGCCAGCAGCCCCCGGACAGGACGGAATTCACCCCTCCACTTT; CDR3: CASSPRTGRNSPLHF
V: TRBV14; J: TRBJ2-3; size: few; D: .; DNA: TGTGCCAGCAGCCAAGATGGGGCCTCCACAGATACGCAGTATTTT; CDR3: CASSQDGASTDTQYF
V: TRBV19; J: TRBJ1-1; size: medium-sized; D: .; DNA: TGTGCCAGTAGTTTGTGGACTGGGGACACTGAAGCTTTCTTT; CDR3: CASSLWTGDTEAFF
V: TRBV20-1; J: TRBJ1-1; size: many; D: .; DNA: TGCAGTGCTGGGCTTTGGACTGAAGCTTTCTTT; CDR3: CSAGLWTEAFF
V: TRBV5-1; J: TRBJ1-2; size: .; D: .; DNA: TGCGCCAGCAGCACCGGGACACAGCGGGGCTATGGCTACACCTTC; CDR3: CASSTGTQRGYGYTF
V: TRBV2; J: TRBJ1-2; size: medium-sized; D: .; DNA: TGTGCCAGCAGTGAAGCGCTTCAGGGTGCTAACTATGGCTACACCTTC; CDR3: CASSEALQGANYGYTF
V: TRBV6-1; J: TRBJ1-5; size: .; D: .; DNA: TGTGCCAGCAGTGAAGCTTGGGGCGGTGGTAGAGCCCAGCATTTT; CDR3: CASSEAWGGGRAQHF
V: TRBV30; J: TRBJ2-7; size: .; D: TRBD2; DNA: TGTGCCTGGACTCGCCTAGCGGCGTACGAGCAGTACTTC; CDR3: CAWTRLAAYEQYF
V: TRBV11-2; J: TRBJ2-7; size: .; D: .; DNA: TGTGCCAGCAGCTTCTCCGGCCCCCTAGGTACCTACGAGCAGTACTTC; CDR3: CASSFSGPLGTYEQYF
V: TRBV25-1; J: TRBJ2-7; size: .; D: .; DNA: TGTGCCAGCAGTGACTACAACTCCTACGAGCAGTACTTC; CDR3: CASSDYNSYEQYF
V: TRBV6-1; J: TRBJ2-3; size: few; D: .; DNA: TGTGCCAGCAGTGCCCGGGACAACACCTTCACAGATACGCAGTATTTT; CDR3: CASSARDNTFTDTQYF
V: TRBV6-6; J: TRBJ2-5; size: medium-sized; D: .; DNA: TGTGCCAGCAGCCCCCGCGAAGTAGGGGAACGGGGGACCCAGTACTTC; CDR3: CASSPREVGERGTQYF
V: TRBV6-5; J: TRBJ2-2; size: .; D: TRBD2; DNA: TGTGCCAGCACCCGACTAGCGGGGGGGCCCGGGGAGCTGTTTTTT; CDR3: CASTRLAGGPGELFF
V: TRBV5-1; J: TRBJ1-5; size: few; D: .; DNA: TGCGCCAGCAGCTTCTCGGGGGGCAATCAGCCCCAGCATTTT; CDR3: CASSFSGGNQPQHF
V: TRBV6-1; J: TRBJ2-7; size: .; D: TRBD2; DNA: TGTGCCATGAGCGGGGGGCAACGAGGCGAGCAGTACTTC; CDR3: CAMSGGQRGEQYF
V: TRBV5-1; J: TRBJ1-5; size: medium-sized; D: .; DNA: TGCGCCAGCAGCTTGGGCGGGGGTAGCAATCAGCCCCAGCATTTT; CDR3: CASSLGGGSNQPQHF
V: TRBV19; J: TRBJ1-4; size: medium-sized; D: .; DNA: TGTGCCAGTAGTATCGGGGCAGCGAATAATGAAAAACTGTTTTTT; CDR3: CASSIGAANNEKLFF
V: TRBV7-2; J: TRBJ1-1; size: once; D: .; DNA: TGTGCCAGCAGCTTTAACACCAACACTGAAGCTTTCTTT; CDR3: CASSFNTNTEAFF
V: TRBV11-2; J: TRBJ2-7; size: .; D: TRBD2; DNA: TGTGCCAGCAGCTTACGGCAGGGAGGGGAGCAGTACTTC; CDR3: CASSLRQGGEQYF
V: TRBV4-3; J: TRBJ2-5; size: few; D: .; DNA: TGCGCCAGCAGCCTCGGGACGCTAGGTCAAGAGACCCAGTACTTC; CDR3: CASSLGTLGQETQYF
V: TRBV7-9; J: TRBJ2-7; size: .; D: .; DNA: TGTGCCAGCAGCTCCCTTTTCGGGGACACCGGTGGTTACGAGCAGTACTTC; CDR3: CASSSLFGDTGGYEQYF
V: TRBV5-1; J: TRBJ2-3; size: .; D: .; DNA: TGCGCCAGCAGCTTGGAAGGGGGGCTTAGCACAGATACGCAGTATTTT; CDR3: CASSLEGGLSTDTQYF
V: TRBV28; J: TRBJ2-7; size: few; D: .; DNA: TGTGCCAGCAGTTTCGGCAGGGGTTCCTACGAGCAGTACTTC; CDR3: CASSFGRGSYEQYF
V: TRBV7-9; J: TRBJ2-2; size: .; D: TRBD1; DNA: TGTGCCAGCAGCCCGCCTATACGACGGACAGGGGCGAACGGGGAGCTGTTTTTT; CDR3: CASSPPIRRTGANGELFF